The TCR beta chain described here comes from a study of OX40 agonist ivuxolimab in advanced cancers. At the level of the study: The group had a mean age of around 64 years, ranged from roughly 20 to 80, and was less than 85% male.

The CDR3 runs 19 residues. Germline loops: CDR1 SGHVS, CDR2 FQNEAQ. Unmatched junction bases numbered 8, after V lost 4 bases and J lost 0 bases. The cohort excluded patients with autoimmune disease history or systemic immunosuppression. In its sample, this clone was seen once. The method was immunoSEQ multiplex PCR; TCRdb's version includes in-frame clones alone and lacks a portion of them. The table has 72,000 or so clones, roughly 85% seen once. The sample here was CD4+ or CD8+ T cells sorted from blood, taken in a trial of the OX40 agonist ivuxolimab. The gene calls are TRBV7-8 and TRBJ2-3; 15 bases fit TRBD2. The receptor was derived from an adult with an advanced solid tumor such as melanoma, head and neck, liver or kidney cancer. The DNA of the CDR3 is TGTGCCAGCAGCTACCTGGGACTAGCGGGAGGAGCTAGCACAGATACGCAGTATTTT. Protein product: CASSYLGLAGGASTDTQYF.